This TCR beta chain originates from a study of graft-versus-host responses after intestinal transplantation. Background on the study: Tacrolimus and steroids were given for around 3 years to all recipients after anti-thymocyte globulin induction.

Sequencing was performed with immunoSEQ multiplex PCR; in TCRdb, only in-frame clones are kept and a portion is missing. The table records tens of thousands of clones, 25% to 35% of them present only once. Trimming removed 3 bases at V and 2 bases at J, with 11 bases between. The germline CDR1 and CDR2 sequences are MNHEY and SMNVEV (reference sequence). The CDR3 extends over 15 amino acids. Plates contained around 200,000 CFSE-labeled responder cells and around 200,000 irradiated, violet-dye-labeled stimulator cells. The V and J genes are TRBV27 and TRBJ1-5, with D maybe TRBD1 (6 bases). This TCR came from a human patient who received an intestinal transplant. The sequencing here drew on alloreactive CD8+ T cells from a mixed lymphocyte reaction culture, taken before intestinal transplant. Subset in this sample: CFSE-low proliferating T cells sorted from roughly six-day pre-transplant mixed lymphocyte reaction (GvH or HvG direction). CDR3 amino acids: CASSFGAGGNQPQHF. The CDR3 nucleotides are TGTGCCAGCAGTTTTGGGGCAGGGGGCAATCAGCCCCAGCATTTT.